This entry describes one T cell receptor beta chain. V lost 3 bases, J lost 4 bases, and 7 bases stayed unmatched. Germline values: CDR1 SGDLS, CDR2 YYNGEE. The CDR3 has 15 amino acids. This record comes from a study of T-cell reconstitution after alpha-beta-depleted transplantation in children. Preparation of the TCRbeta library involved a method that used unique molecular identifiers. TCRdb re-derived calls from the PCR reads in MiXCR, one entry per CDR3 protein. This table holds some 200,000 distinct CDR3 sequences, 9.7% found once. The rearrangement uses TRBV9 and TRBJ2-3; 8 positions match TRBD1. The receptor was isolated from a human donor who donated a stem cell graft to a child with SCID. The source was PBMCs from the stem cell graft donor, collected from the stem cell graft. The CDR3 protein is CASSGYMDRADTQYF. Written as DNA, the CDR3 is TGTGCCAGCAGCGGTTATATGGACAGGGCAGATACGCAGTATTTT.